The rows below give T cell receptor beta chains drawn from one sample of a study of control samples from healthy donors and cancer patients. Here immunoSEQ multiplex PCR was the method, and the copy in TCRdb shows in-frame clones only, minus some. Of about 54,000 clones listed, 95% to 96% are singletons. Sequencing was done on a sample of blood. These receptors were collected from a woman in her twenties or thirties in good health. Both conserved end residues are part of each CDR3. The D gene is left open where the match is weak. Rows give clone size only sometimes, using once, few, many, or a class for an expanded clone.

>-|TRBJ1-2|TRBV15|-
CATSRPDSYGYTF
TGTGCCACCAGCAGGCCGGACAGCTATGGCTACACCTTC
>-|TRBJ2-1|TRBV11-1|-
CASSLGDGLSYNEQFF
TGTGCCAGCAGCTTAGGAGACGGGTTGTCCTACAATGAGCAGTTCTTC
>-|TRBJ2-1|TRBV7-2|TRBD2
CASSLGGARAGGGQFF
TGTGCCAGCAGCTTAGGAGGGGCGCGAGCGGGAGGCGGGCAGTTCTTC
>once|TRBJ2-5|TRBV27|-
CASSLSGGGETQYF
TGTGCCAGCAGTTTATCAGGGGGGGGAGAGACCCAGTACTTC
>-|TRBJ1-2|TRBV15|TRBD1
CATSDPSTGRGYGYTF
TGTGCCACCAGCGATCCCTCGACAGGGCGGGGCTATGGCTACACCTTC
>-|TRBJ2-5|TRBV10-1|TRBD1
CARSGQGPEETQYF
TGCGCCCGCAGTGGACAGGGGCCCGAAGAGACCCAGTACTTC
>-|TRBJ2-1|TRBV9|-
CASSVGGVGNEQFF
TGTGCCAGCAGCGTGGGGGGAGTCGGCAATGAGCAGTTCTTC
>-|TRBJ1-5|TRBV28|-
CASSWGTNQPQHF
TGTGCCAGCAGTTGGGGGACTAATCAGCCCCAGCATTTT
>-|TRBJ1-1|TRBV12-3/TRBV12-4|-
CASSVQGATEAFF
TGTGCCAGCAGCGTACAGGGCGCTACTGAAGCTTTCTTT
>-|TRBJ2-4|TRBV19|-
CASSKGTLAKNIQYF
TGTGCCAGTAGTAAGGGGACCCTAGCCAAAAACATTCAGTACTTC
>-|TRBJ1-1|TRBV7-6|-
CASSLEVLGHSNTEAFF
TGTGCCAGCAGCTTAGAGGTCCTGGGCCATTCGAACACTGAAGCTTTCTTT
>once|TRBJ2-7|TRBV6-1|TRBD1
CASSEADRAYEQYF
TGTGCCAGCAGTGAAGCAGACAGGGCCTACGAGCAGTACTTC
>-|TRBJ1-5|TRBV28|-
CASSSPSPQGQPQHF
TGTGCCAGCAGTTCACCGAGCCCCCAAGGGCAGCCCCAGCATTTT
>-|TRBJ2-7|TRBV27|-
CASKGGSYEQYF
TGTGCCAGCAAGGGCGGAAGCTACGAGCAGTACTTC
>-|TRBJ1-4|TRBV30|-
CAWSTNEKLFF
TGTGCCTGGAGTACAAATGAAAAACTGTTTTTT
>-|TRBJ2-7|TRBV28|TRBD2
CASRVGGPGGEQYF
TGTGCCAGCAGGGTCGGTGGGCCGGGGGGCGAGCAGTACTTC
>-|TRBJ2-1|TRBV5-4|-
CASSLAGAPSYNEQFF
TGTGCCAGCAGCTTGGCTGGGGCCCCCTCCTACAATGAGCAGTTCTTC
>-|TRBJ2-7|TRBV28|TRBD1
CASRIGDRGNEQYF
TGTGCCAGCAGAATAGGGGACAGGGGAAACGAGCAGTACTTC
>-|TRBJ2-2|TRBV5-1|TRBD2
CASSPGTRSTGELFF
TGCGCCAGCAGCCCCGGGACTAGGAGCACCGGGGAGCTGTTTTTT
>-|TRBJ2-7|TRBV12-5|-
CASGLMGSYEQYF
TGTGCTAGTGGTTTGATGGGTTCCTACGAGCAGTACTTC
>-|TRBJ2-5|TRBV13|-
CASSSSEAETQYF
TGTGCCAGCAGCTCATCCGAGGCGGAGACCCAGTACTTC
>-|TRBJ1-5|TRBV2|-
CASSEAGAGALNQPQHF
TGTGCCAGCAGTGAAGCGGGGGCTGGGGCCCTCAATCAGCCCCAGCATTTT
>-|TRBJ2-1|TRBV7-2|-
CASSHRTLSSYNEQFF
TGTGCCAGCAGCCACCGGACTCTAAGCTCCTACAATGAGCAGTTCTTC
>-|TRBJ2-7|TRBV4-1|TRBD1
CASSQVLDRSYEQYF
TGCGCCAGCAGCCAAGTCTTGGACAGGTCCTACGAGCAGTACTTC
>-|TRBJ1-5|TRBV2|-
CASRDNRNQPQHF
TGTGCCAGCAGGGACAATCGCAATCAGCCCCAGCATTTT
>-|TRBJ1-2|TRBV6-2/TRBV6-3|TRBD1
CASSNRDRAANYGYTF
TGTGCCAGCAGTAACCGGGACAGGGCGGCTAACTATGGCTACACCTTC
>-|TRBJ1-4|TRBV4-2|-
CASSQEGGGGEKLFF
TGTGCCAGCAGCCAAGAGGGCGGGGGCGGTGAAAAACTGTTTTTT
>-|TRBJ1-5|TRBV19|-
CASSIEGLSNQPQHF
TGTGCCAGTAGTATAGAAGGGCTTAGCAATCAGCCCCAGCATTTT
>-|TRBJ2-5|TRBV21-1|-
CASSKGSLAFGGTQYF
TGTGCCAGCAGCAAAGGCAGCTTAGCCTTTGGGGGGACCCAGTACTTC
>-|TRBJ2-5|TRBV28|TRBD2
CASSSSGSGMETQYF
TGTGCCAGCAGCTCTAGCGGGAGTGGTATGGAGACCCAGTACTTC